These 5 T cell receptor beta chains were sequenced from one sample in a study of cytomegalovirus exposure and HLA in healthy donors. Primers for the PCR totalled 60 Vbeta and 13 Jbeta. Method: immunoSEQ multiplex PCR; TCRdb's copy keeps in-frame clones and lacks some. The top ten hold 0.8% to 1% of the sample, which has around 150,000 clones, around nine tenths seen once. The material sequenced was PBMCs. All receptors come from a woman aged 25 to 45 in good health and CMV-seronegative.

The sample holds a few counts of this clone. The chain is built from TRBV2 and TRBJ1-4; TRBD1 might be the D (6 bases). Germline V gene sequence: CDR1 SNHLY, CDR2 FYNNEI. Trimming removed 7 bases at V and 7 bases at J, with 19 bases between. This CDR3 is built from 15 residues. This CDR3 is CASTQSRAGAEKLFF. DNA for the CDR3: TGTGCCAGCACCCAATCTAGGGCAGGGGCTGAAAAACTGTTTTTT.

This clone came up a few times. V usage is TRBV5-6 and J usage is TRBJ1-2; D may be TRBD1 (6 bases). The CDR3 length is 13 residues. Deletions cut 2 bases from V and 7 bases from J, with 12 bases between. Germline CDR1 and CDR2: SGHDT and YYEEEE. The CDR3 spells CASSLTGSGGYTF. The DNA of the CDR3 is TGTGCCAGCAGCTTAACAGGGTCGGGTGGCTACACCTTC.

The V and J genes are TRBV19 and TRBJ1-1; D gene unclear. V was trimmed by 9 bases and J by 1 base, leaving 15 bases between them. Germline V gene lookup returns CDR1 LNHDA and CDR2 SQIVND (reference sequence). The CDR3 spans 14 residues. CDR3 coding DNA: TGTGCCAGCACCTTTTTAGTTGAGAACACTGAAGCTTTCTTT. It yields the protein CASTFLVENTEAFF. The full variable domain, rest sourced from reference TRBV19 and TRBJ1-1, is DGGITQSPKYLFRKEGQNVTLSCEQNLNHDAMYWYRQDPGQGLRLIYYSQIVNDFQKGDIAEGYSVSREKKESFPLTVTSAQKNPTAFYLCASTFLVENTEAFFGQGTRLTVV.

The chain is built from TRBV18 and TRBJ1-1; TRBD1 might be the D (6 bases). This CDR3 has 14 residues. Germline CDR1 is KGHSH and CDR2 is LQKENI. V was pared by 3 bases and J by 0 bases, with 8 bases between. The CDR3: CASSPSGVNTEAFF. In nucleotides, the CDR3 is TGTGCCAGCTCACCCTCAGGGGTGAACACTGAAGCTTTCTTT.

The V gene is TRBV5-1, the J gene TRBJ2-3; 13 bases map to TRBD2. J gave up 6 bases and V 4 bases, and 5 bases lay outside the gene matches. The germline gives CDR1 SGHRS, CDR2 YFSETQ. This CDR3 region has 15 residues. The CDR3 DNA reads as TGCGCCAGCAGCACCGGACTAGCGGGAGTCGATACGCAGTATTTT. Protein product: CASSTGLAGVDTQYF.